This is a list of T cell receptor beta chains from one sample in a study of beta chain features in type 1 diabetes. Sequencing was performed with immunoSEQ multiplex PCR; in TCRdb, only in-frame clones are kept and a portion is missing. Found here are more than 250,000 clones, around 21% of them singletons; the top ten hold around 0.029%. Sequencing was performed on naive CD4+ T cells from blood. Receptor source: a woman in her 40s with type 1 diabetes. Both conserved end residues are part of each CDR3. Fields, in order: V gene, D gene, J gene, CDR3 protein. The D gene is left open where the match is weak.

TRBV4-3,TRBD1,TRBJ2-7,CASSLAGTGPYEQYF
TRBV27,TRBD2,TRBJ2-1,CASSTHGSVAGGNEQFF
TRBV30,-,TRBJ2-1,CASLKGLGGMVQFF
TRBV5-1,-,TRBJ2-7,CASSPEVGTDSYEQYF
TRBV9,-,TRBJ2-1,CASSVAGYREQFF
TRBV7-2,TRBD1,TRBJ2-5,CASSTHRGQETQYF
TRBV10-3,TRBD1,TRBJ2-7,CAITGTAVHEQYF
TRBV29-1,-,TRBJ2-1,CSVASSYNEQFF
TRBV9,TRBD1,TRBJ1-6,CASSPRQGEYSPLHF
TRBV7-8,TRBD2,TRBJ2-5,CASSLEASGRGTQYF
TRBV29-1,-,TRBJ2-6,CSVVISGANVLTF
TRBV7-2,-,TRBJ1-5,CASSLEGLSNQPQHF
TRBV4-3,-,TRBJ1-1,CASSQAEGYPEAFF
TRBV28,TRBD2,TRBJ2-3,CASSFSGKADTQYF
TRBV14,-,TRBJ2-3,CASSQDLAADTQYF
TRBV10-3,-,TRBJ2-3,CAIKLAEGTDTQYF
TRBV28,TRBD1,TRBJ1-2,CASSNRDSNYGYTF
TRBV5-1,-,TRBJ2-1,CASSLGGVNDNEQFF
TRBV30,-,TRBJ2-1,CAWSGAYEQFF
TRBV28,-,TRBJ2-5,CASSRYRGGQETQYF
TRBV4-1,-,TRBJ2-2,CASSRRGNTGELFF
TRBV5-1,TRBD1,TRBJ2-5,CASSRSDRGGQETQYF
TRBV19,-,TRBJ1-1,CASSSHDRTNTEAFF
TRBV5-6,TRBD1,TRBJ2-3,CASSLVRDRQSRDTQYF
TRBV28,TRBD1,TRBJ2-3,CASSSFDRDTDTQYF
TRBV9,-,TRBJ1-4,CASSVVAGQGEKLFF
TRBV7-6,TRBD2,TRBJ2-1,CASSLEPLAEYNEQFF
TRBV5-1,TRBD1,TRBJ2-5,CASKETGMETQYF
TRBV4-3,TRBD1,TRBJ1-2,CASSQGRDRARDGYTF
TRBV5-1,-,TRBJ2-2,CASGLLQGRGELFF
TRBV30,TRBD2,TRBJ2-1,CAHSAGTSGNEQFF
TRBV9,-,TRBJ1-1,CASSERAGLMNTEAFF
TRBV19,TRBD1,TRBJ2-7,CASSFRQGDEQYF
TRBV5-6,TRBD1,TRBJ1-5,CASSSRDRPQHF
TRBV7-9,-,TRBJ2-1,CASTRHNEQFF
TRBV25-1,TRBD2,TRBJ2-1,CASSELTSDNEQFF
TRBV10-3,-,TRBJ2-5,CAISDLQETQYF
TRBV29-1,-,TRBJ2-7,CSVEERGGAYEQYF
TRBV2,-,TRBJ1-3,CASSEEINSPIF
TRBV11-1,TRBD2,TRBJ2-7,CASSLEGLAGEQYF
TRBV9,TRBD1,TRBJ2-1,CASSAGTGDFDEQFF
TRBV2,-,TRBJ2-2,CASSPGQPGELFF
TRBV6-5,TRBD1,TRBJ1-5,CASSITGGAEQPQHF
TRBV27,TRBD2,TRBJ2-1,CASSLSYPSGGYNEQFF
TRBV7-9,-,TRBJ1-1,CASSSRQVFTEAFF
TRBV12-5,-,TRBJ2-3,CASGLGGGTDTQYF
TRBV7-9,-,TRBJ1-1,CASSLFGGDDTEAFF
TRBV5-4,-,TRBJ2-7,CASSHDRGRGHEQYF
TRBV27,-,TRBJ1-2,CASSSTGSSSTF
TRBV4-3,TRBD1,TRBJ1-2,CASSQDSGTGYGYTF